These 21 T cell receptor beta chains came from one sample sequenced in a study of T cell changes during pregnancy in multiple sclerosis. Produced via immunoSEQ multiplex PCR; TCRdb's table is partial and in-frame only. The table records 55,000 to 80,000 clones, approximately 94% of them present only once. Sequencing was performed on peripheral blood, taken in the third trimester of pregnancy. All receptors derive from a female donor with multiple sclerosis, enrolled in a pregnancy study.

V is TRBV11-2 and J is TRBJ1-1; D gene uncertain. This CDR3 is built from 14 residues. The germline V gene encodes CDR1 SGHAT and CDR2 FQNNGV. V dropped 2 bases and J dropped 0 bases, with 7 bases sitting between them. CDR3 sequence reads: CASSLNTMNTEAFF. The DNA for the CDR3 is TGTGCCAGCAGCTTAAACACAATGAACACTGAAGCTTTCTTT.

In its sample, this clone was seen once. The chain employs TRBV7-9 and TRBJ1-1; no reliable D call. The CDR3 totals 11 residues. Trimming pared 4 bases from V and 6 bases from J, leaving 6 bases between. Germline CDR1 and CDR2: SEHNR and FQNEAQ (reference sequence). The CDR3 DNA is TGTGCCAGCAGCTCAAATGCTGAAGCTTTCTTT. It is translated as CASSSNAEAFF.

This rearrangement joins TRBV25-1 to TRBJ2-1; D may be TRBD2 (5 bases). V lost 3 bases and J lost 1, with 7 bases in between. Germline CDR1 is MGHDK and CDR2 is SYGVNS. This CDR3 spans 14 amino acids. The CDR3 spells CASSEDLSYNEQFF. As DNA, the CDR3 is TGTGCCAGCAGTGAGGACTTGTCCTACAATGAGCAGTTCTTC.

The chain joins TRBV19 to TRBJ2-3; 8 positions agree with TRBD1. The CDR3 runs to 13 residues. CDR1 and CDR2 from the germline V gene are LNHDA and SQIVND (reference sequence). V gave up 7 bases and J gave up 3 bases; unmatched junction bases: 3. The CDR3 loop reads CASKDRATDTQYF. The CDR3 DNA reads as TGTGCCAGTAAGGACAGGGCGACAGATACGCAGTATTTT.

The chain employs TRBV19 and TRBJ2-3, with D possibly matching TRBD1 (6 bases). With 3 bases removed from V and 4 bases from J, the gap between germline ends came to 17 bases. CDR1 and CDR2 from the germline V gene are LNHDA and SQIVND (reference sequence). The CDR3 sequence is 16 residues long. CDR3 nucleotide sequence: TGTGCCAGTAGTATCACAAGAAAGGGGGACGCAGATACGCAGTATTTT. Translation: CASSITRKGDADTQYF.

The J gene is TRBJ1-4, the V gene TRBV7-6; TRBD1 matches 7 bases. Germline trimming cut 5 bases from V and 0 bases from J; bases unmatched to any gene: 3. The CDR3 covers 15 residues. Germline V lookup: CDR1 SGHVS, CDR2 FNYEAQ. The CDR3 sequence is CASSTTGATNEKLFF. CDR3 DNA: TGTGCCAGCAGCACTACAGGGGCAACTAATGAAAAACTGTTTTTT.

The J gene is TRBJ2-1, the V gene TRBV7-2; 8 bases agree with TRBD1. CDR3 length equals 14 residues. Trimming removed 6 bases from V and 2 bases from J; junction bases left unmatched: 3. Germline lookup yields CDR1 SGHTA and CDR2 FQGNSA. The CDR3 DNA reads TGTGCCAGCAGTCCGGACAGGGCCTACAATGAGCAGTTCTTC. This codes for CASSPDRAYNEQFF.

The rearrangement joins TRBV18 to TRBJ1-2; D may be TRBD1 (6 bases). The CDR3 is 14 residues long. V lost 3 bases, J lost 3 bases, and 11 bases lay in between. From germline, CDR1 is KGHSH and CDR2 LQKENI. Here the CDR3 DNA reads TGTGCCAGCTCACCTCCGACAGGCCACTATGGCTACACCTTC. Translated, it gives CASSPPTGHYGYTF. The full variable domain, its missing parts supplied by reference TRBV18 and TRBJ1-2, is NAGVMQNPRHLVRRRGQEARLRCSPMKGHSHVYWYRQLPEEGLKFMVYLQKENIIDESGMPKERFSAEFPKEGPSILRIQQVVRGDSAAYFCASSPPTGHYGYTFGSGTRLTVV.

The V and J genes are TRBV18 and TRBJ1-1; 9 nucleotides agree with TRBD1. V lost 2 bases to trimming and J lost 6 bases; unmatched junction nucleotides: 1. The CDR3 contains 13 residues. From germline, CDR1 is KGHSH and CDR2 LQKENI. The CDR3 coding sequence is TGTGCCAGCTCACCAGACAGGGGGGCTGAAGCTTTCTTT. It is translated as CASSPDRGAEAFF.

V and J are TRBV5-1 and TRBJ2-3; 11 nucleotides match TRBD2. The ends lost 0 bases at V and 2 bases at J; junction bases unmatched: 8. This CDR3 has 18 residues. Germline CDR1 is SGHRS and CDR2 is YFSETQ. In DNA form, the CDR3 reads TGCGCCAGCAGCTTGGGCCTGGGGACTAGCGGACTCACAGATACGCAGTATTTT. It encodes CASSLGLGTSGLTDTQYF. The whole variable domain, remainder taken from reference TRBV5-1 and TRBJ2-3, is KAGVTQTPRYLIKTRGQQVTLSCSPISGHRSVSWYQQTPGQGLQFLFEYFSETQRNKGNFPGRFSGRQFSNSRSEMNVSTLELGDSALYLCASSLGLGTSGLTDTQYFGPGTRLTVL.

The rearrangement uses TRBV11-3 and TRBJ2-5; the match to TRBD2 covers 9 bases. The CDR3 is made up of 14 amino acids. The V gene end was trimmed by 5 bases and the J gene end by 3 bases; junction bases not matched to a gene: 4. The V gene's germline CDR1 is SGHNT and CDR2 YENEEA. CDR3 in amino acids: CASSSGLAKETQYF. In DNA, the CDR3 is TGTGCCAGCAGCAGTGGACTAGCGAAAGAGACCCAGTACTTC.

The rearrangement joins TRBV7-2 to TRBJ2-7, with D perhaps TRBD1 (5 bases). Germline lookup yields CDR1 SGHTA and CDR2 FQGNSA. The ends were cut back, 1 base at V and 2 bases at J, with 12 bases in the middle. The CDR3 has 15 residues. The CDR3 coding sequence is TGTGCCAGCAGCTTAGAGGTGGGGCTAACCTACGAGCAGTACTTC. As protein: CASSLEVGLTYEQYF.

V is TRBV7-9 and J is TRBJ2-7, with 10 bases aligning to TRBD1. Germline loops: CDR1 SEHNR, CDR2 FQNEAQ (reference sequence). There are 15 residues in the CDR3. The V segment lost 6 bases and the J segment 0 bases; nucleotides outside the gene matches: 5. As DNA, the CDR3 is TGTGCCAGCAGTCGAGGACAGGGGGGCTCCTACGAGCAGTACTTC. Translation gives CASSRGQGGSYEQYF. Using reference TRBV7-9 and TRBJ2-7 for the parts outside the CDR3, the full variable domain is DTGVSQNPRHKITKRGQNVTFRCDPISEHNRLYWYRQTLGQGPEFLTYFQNEAQLEKSRLLSDRFSAERPKGSFSTLEIQRTEQGDSAMYLCASSRGQGGSYEQYFGPGTRLTVT.

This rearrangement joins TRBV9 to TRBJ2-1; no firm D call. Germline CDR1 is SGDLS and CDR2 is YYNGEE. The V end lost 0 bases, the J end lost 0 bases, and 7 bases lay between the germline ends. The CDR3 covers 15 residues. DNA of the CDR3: TGTGCCAGCAGCGTAGGACTGAGCTCCTACAATGAGCAGTTCTTC. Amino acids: CASSVGLSSYNEQFF.

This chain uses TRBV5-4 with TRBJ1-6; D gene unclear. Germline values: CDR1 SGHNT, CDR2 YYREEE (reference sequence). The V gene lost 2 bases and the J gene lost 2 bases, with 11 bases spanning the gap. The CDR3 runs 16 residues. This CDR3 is CASSLSSTPYNSPLHF. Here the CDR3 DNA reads TGTGCCAGCAGCTTAAGTTCGACTCCCTATAATTCACCCCTCCACTTT.

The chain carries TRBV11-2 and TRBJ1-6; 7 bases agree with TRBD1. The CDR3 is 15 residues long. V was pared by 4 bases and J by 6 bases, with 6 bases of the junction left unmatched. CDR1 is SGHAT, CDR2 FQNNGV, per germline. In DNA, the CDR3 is TGTGCCAGCAGCTCGAGGACAGGAAGTAATTCACCCCTCCACTTT. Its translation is CASSSRTGSNSPLHF.

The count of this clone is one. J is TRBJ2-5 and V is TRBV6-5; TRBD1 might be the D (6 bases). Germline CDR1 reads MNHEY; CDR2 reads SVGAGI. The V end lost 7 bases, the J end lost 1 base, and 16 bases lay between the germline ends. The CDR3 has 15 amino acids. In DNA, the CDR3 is TGTGCCAGCAAAAAACAGGGTGGGGTCCAAGAGACCCAGTACTTC. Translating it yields CASKKQGGVQETQYF.

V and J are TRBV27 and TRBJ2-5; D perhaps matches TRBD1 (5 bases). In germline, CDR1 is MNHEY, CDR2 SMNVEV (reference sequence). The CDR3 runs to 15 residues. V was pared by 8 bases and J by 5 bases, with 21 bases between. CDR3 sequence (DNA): TGTGCCAGCTCCACCCGAAAGGGGCTGGGCGAGACCCAGTACTTC. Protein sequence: CASSTRKGLGETQYF.

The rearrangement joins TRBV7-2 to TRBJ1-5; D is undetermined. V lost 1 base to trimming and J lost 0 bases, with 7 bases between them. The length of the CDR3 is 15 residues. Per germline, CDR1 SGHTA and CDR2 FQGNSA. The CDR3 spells CASSLVSDSNQPQHF. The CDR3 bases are TGTGCCAGCAGCTTAGTCAGTGATAGCAATCAGCCCCAGCATTTT. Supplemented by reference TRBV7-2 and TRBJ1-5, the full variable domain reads GAGVSQSPSNKVTEKGKDVELRCDPISGHTALYWYRQSLGQGLEFLIYFQGNSAPDKSGLPSDRFSAERTGGSVSTLTIQRTQQEDSAVYLCASSLVSDSNQPQHFGDGTRLSIL.

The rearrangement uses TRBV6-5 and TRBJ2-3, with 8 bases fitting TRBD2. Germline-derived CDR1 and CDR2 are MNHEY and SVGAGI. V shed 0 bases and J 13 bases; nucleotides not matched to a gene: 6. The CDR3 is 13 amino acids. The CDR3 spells CASSYSSGTREYF. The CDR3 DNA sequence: TGTGCCAGCAGTTACTCATCCGGGACTAGGGAGTATTTT.

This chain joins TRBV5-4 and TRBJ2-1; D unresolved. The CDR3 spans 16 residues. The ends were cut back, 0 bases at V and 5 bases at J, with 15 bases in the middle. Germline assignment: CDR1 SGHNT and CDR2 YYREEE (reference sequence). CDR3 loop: CASSLGRVIIHNEQFF. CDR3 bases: TGTGCCAGCAGCTTGGGACGGGTGATTATCCACAATGAGCAGTTCTTC.